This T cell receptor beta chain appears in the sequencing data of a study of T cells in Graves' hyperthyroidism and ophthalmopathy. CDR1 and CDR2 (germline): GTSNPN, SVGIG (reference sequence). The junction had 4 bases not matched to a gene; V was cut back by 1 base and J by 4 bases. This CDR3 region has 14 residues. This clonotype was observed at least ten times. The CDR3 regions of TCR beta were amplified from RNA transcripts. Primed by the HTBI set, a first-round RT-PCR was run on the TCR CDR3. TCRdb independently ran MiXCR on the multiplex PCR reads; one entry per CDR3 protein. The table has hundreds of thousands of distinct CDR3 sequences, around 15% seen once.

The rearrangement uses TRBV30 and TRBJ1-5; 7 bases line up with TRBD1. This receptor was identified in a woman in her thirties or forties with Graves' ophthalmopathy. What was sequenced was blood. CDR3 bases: TGTGCCTGGAGTGGACAGGGTAGGAATCAGCCCCAGCATTTT. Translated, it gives CAWSGQGRNQPQHF.